Included here is one T cell receptor (beta chain) sequence, with context. Its specificity is unknown. The data stem from a study of cytomegalovirus exposure and HLA in healthy donors. CDR1 and CDR2 from the germline V gene are ENHRY and SYGVKD. This CDR3 is 15 amino acids long. V shed 2 bases and J shed 4 bases, with 11 bases lying between them. A multiplex PCR was run with 60 Vbeta primers and 13 Jbeta primers. Produced via immunoSEQ multiplex PCR; TCRdb's table is partial and in-frame only. The profile shows roughly 120,000 clones, around 80% of them singletons. The study's findings and limits: Most CMV-associated TCR beta chains were later found to appear HLA-restricted. Some V segments, TRBV6-2 and TRBV6-3 among them, were indistinguishable and were therefore excluded. What a later analysis showed was that several of the most significant clusters appeared linked to common viral pathogens. Some TCR beta chains (164 of them) were listed as cytomegalovirus-associated.

This chain uses TRBV10-3 with TRBJ2-2, with D uncertain. This TCR derives from a man aged 25-45 years in good health and CMV-seronegative. The material sequenced was PBMCs. The CDR3 region is CAISEGTVGTGELFF. CDR3 coding DNA: TGTGCCATCAGTGAGGGAACAGTAGGCACCGGGGAGCTGTTTTTT.